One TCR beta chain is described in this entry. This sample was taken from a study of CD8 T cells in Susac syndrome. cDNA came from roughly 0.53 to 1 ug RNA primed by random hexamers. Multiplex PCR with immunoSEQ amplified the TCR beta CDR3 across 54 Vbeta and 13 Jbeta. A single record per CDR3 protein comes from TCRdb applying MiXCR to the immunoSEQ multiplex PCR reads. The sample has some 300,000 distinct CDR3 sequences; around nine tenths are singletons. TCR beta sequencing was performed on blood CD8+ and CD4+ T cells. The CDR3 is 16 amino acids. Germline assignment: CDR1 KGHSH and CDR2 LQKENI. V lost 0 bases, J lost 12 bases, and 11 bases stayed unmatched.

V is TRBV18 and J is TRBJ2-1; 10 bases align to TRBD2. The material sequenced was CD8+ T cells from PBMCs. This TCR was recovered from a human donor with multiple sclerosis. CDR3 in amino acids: CASSPPGKREGLGQFF. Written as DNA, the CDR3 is TGTGCCAGCTCACCACCTGGAAAGCGGGAGGGCCTTGGGCAGTTCTTC.